These 27 T cell receptor beta chains were sequenced from one sample in a study of T cell responses to AZD1222 COVID-19 vaccine (dated by TCRdb to 2020 to 2022). Per the publication, the time point label means: baseline before first vaccination. Preparation of the library involved the immunoSEQ multiplex PCR assay. TCRdb took over this immuneACCESS table, retaining in-frame rearrangements with V and J assigned. Such tables are incomplete; in checked studies, under half of the missing clones stem from an unresolved V gene, and the remainder is unexplained. This sample holds 100,000 to 150,000 clones; approximately 87% were observed only once. The ten top clones hold 10% of the sample. The starting material was peripheral blood, obtained on day 0 of AZD1222 vaccination. The receptors were sampled from an adult in good health.

CDR3 region: CASSLAASGGVVDTQYF. The CDR3 DNA reads TGTGCCAGCAGCTTAGCTGCTAGCGGGGGGGTTGTGGATACGCAGTATTTT. The rearrangement uses TRBV7-6 and TRBJ2-3; 12 positions match TRBD2. The germline V gene has CDR1 SGHVS and CDR2 FNYEAQ. This CDR3 region has 17 residues. V was pared by 0 bases and J by 6 bases, with 7 bases of the junction left unmatched.

The chain has TRBV6-2 or TRBV6-3 and TRBJ2-3, with D uncertain. Germline lookup yields CDR1 MNHEY and CDR2 SVGEGT. This CDR3 region has 15 residues. V shed 2 bases and J shed 0 bases, with 9 bases lying between them. The CDR3: CASSYIGSSTDTQYF. The CDR3 nucleotides are TGTGCCAGCAGTTACATCGGTTCTAGCACAGATACGCAGTATTTT.

The chain combines TRBV9 with TRBJ2-2; no clear D. V lost 0 bases, J lost 4 bases, and 13 bases lay in between. Germline V CDR1 and CDR2: SGDLS, YYNGEE. The CDR3 loop spans 16 amino acids. The CDR3 coding sequence is TGTGCCAGCAGCGTAGACGCTAGTTTGGTCACCGGGGAGCTGTTTTTT. Residues: CASSVDASLVTGELFF.

The chain links TRBV6-5 to TRBJ2-2; D gene unclear. The length of the CDR3 is 14 residues. Germline lookup yields CDR1 MNHEY and CDR2 SVGAGI. Trimming took 1 base from V and 2 from J, leaving 5 bases between them. The CDR3 nucleotides read TGTGCCAGCAGTTACTTTCCAAACACCGGGGAGCTGTTTTTT. Amino acid sequence: CASSYFPNTGELFF.

The chain has TRBV19 and TRBJ2-4; D call uncertain. CDR3 length: 12 amino acids. Germline loops: CDR1 LNHDA, CDR2 SQIVND (reference sequence). Trimming took off 4 bases at V and 7 bases at J, with 8 bases between the two ends. CDR3 loop: CASSTLGNIQYF. CDR3 DNA sequence: TGTGCCAGTAGTACATTAGGGAACATTCAGTACTTC.

The V gene is TRBV5-1, the J gene TRBJ2-1; 9 positions agree with TRBD2. Germline V gene sequence: CDR1 SGHRS, CDR2 YFSETQ. V lost 0 bases to trimming and J lost 3 bases; unmatched junction nucleotides: 4. CDR3 length equals 16 residues. The CDR3: CASSLATSGLYNEQFF. CDR3 bases: TGCGCCAGCAGCTTGGCGACTAGCGGCCTCTACAATGAGCAGTTCTTC.

The chain couples TRBV6-5 to TRBJ2-7; D may match TRBD1 or TRBD2 (5 bases each). The CDR3 extends over 13 amino acids. Germline V gene data show CDR1 as MNHEY and CDR2 as SVGAGI. Deletions cut 6 bases from V and 5 bases from J, with 14 bases between. For the CDR3, the DNA is TGTGCCAGCAGCGGGACCGTGGACCACGAGCAGTACTTC. Translated, it gives CASSGTVDHEQYF.

The gene calls are TRBV28 and TRBJ2-7; either TRBD1 or TRBD2 may supply D (5 bases each). CDR1 is MDHEN and CDR2 is SYDVKM in the germline V gene. CDR3 length: 13 residues. The V end was cut by 6 bases, the J end by 0 bases, with 9 bases between. The CDR3 DNA is TGTGCCAGCAGGGGGACGGACTCCTACGAGCAGTACTTC. Translation gives CASRGTDSYEQYF. Filled out from reference TRBV28 and TRBJ2-7, the complete variable domain reads DVKVTQSSRYLVKRTGEKVFLECVQDMDHENMFWYRQDPGLGLRLIYFSYDVKMKEKGDIPEGYSVSREKKERFSLILESASTNQTSMYLCASRGTDSYEQYFGPGTRLTVT.

This CDR3 reads CATSRTGLGNQPQHF. CDR3 DNA: TGTGCCACCAGCAGGACAGGGCTGGGAAATCAGCCCCAGCATTTT. This chain links TRBV15 with TRBJ1-5; TRBD1 matches at 7 bases. Trimming took 3 bases from V and 4 from J; bases not matched to a gene: 6. From germline, CDR1 is LNHNV and CDR2 YYDKDF (reference sequence). The CDR3 runs to 15 residues. Looking up the rest from reference TRBV15 and TRBJ1-5 gives the full variable domain: DAMVIQNPRYQVTQFGKPVTLSCSQTLNHNVMYWYQQKSSQAPKLLFHYYDKDFNNEADTPDNFQSRRPNTSFCFLDIRSPGLGDTAMYLCATSRTGLGNQPQHFGDGTRLSIL.

The chain employs TRBV7-9 and TRBJ2-3; no firm D call. This CDR3 spans 16 amino acids. The germline CDR1 and CDR2 sequences are SEHNR and FQNEAQ (reference sequence). The germline V and J ends were trimmed by 4 bases and 2 bases, with 16 bases remaining between them. The CDR3 DNA follows: TGTGCCAGCAGCTCCCTCCAACGGCCCCTCACAGATACGCAGTATTTT. Its translation is CASSSLQRPLTDTQYF. Using reference TRBV7-9 and TRBJ2-3 for the parts outside the CDR3, the full variable domain is DTGVSQNPRHKITKRGQNVTFRCDPISEHNRLYWYRQTLGQGPEFLTYFQNEAQLEKSRLLSDRFSAERPKGSFSTLEIQRTEQGDSAMYLCASSSLQRPLTDTQYFGPGTRLTVL.

The V call is TRBV5-1, the J call TRBJ2-1; 7 bases are a match to TRBD1. CDR3 length: 13 amino acids. Germline lookup yields CDR1 SGHRS and CDR2 YFSETQ. V gave up 2 bases and J gave up 5 bases; unmatched junction bases: 1. The CDR3 sequence is CASSLQGNNEQFF. The CDR3 DNA sequence: TGCGCCAGCAGCTTACAGGGGAACAATGAGCAGTTCTTC.

DNA for the CDR3: TGCGCCAGCACCTACGGGAACCCGGGTCCAGATACGCAGTATTTT. Translated, it gives CASTYGNPGPDTQYF. The chain uses TRBV10-2 and TRBJ2-3; perhaps TRBD2 as D (5 bases). Trimming took 7 bases from V and 4 from J, leaving 18 bases between them. The CDR3 extends over 15 amino acids. Germline V gives CDR1 WSHSY, CDR2 SAAADI.

This sequence joins TRBV7-2 and TRBJ1-6; 8 bases are shared with TRBD1. CDR3 length: 16 residues. J gave up 3 bases and V 5 bases, and 6 bases lay outside the gene matches. Germline CDR1 reads SGHTA; CDR2 reads FQGNSA. The DNA of the CDR3 is TGTGCCAGCAGCCCAAGGGACAGGAGCTATAATTCACCCCTCCACTTT. Amino acids: CASSPRDRSYNSPLHF.

This sequence joins TRBV13 and TRBJ1-5, with TRBD1 matching over 9 bases. The CDR3 consists of 16 residues. From germline, CDR1 is PRHDT and CDR2 FYEKMQ (reference sequence). V trimming: 5 bases; J trimming: 4 bases; junction bases outside the gene matches: 9. CDR3 loop: CASSMSLDRGNQPQHF. For the CDR3, the DNA is TGTGCCAGCAGCATGAGCTTGGACAGGGGAAATCAGCCCCAGCATTTT.

The chain uses TRBV2 and TRBJ2-7, with TRBD2 identical over 8 bases. The CDR3 consists of 12 residues. Looked up from germline, CDR1 is SNHLY and CDR2 is FYNNEI. With 11 bases clipped from V and 0 bases from J, the junction kept 3 bases outside the gene matches. The CDR3 reads CAGGTSSYEQYF. The CDR3, as DNA: TGTGCCGGGGGGACTAGCTCCTACGAGCAGTACTTC.

The genes are TRBV25-1 and TRBJ2-7; D remains ambiguous. V dropped 3 bases and J dropped 3 bases, with 6 bases sitting between them. The CDR3 extends over 12 amino acids. From germline, CDR1 is MGHDK and CDR2 SYGVNS. The CDR3 region is CASSDGNYEQYF. The CDR3 region has the DNA TGTGCCAGCAGTGACGGAAACTACGAGCAGTACTTC.

The table lists this clone with a few counts. The V and J genes are TRBV10-3 and TRBJ2-7; tentatively, D is TRBD2 (7 bases). CDR1 and CDR2 (germline): ENHRY, SYGVKD. V was clipped by 0 bases and J by 3 bases, with 15 bases between them. The CDR3 runs 16 residues. CDR3 bases: TGTGCCATCAGTGAGTCGAGGGGGGAGGGGTACTACGAGCAGTACTTC. This sequence encodes CAISESRGEGYYEQYF.

The DNA for the CDR3 is TGCGCCAGCAGCCAAGACGGACAAGGTAGGAATCAGCCCCAGCATTTT. It translates to CASSQDGQGRNQPQHF. The chain recombines TRBV4-1 with TRBJ1-5, with D possibly being TRBD1 (5 bases). The CDR3 sequence is 16 residues long. CDR1 MGHRA and CDR2 YSYEKL come from the germline V gene. The ends were cut back, 0 bases at V and 4 bases at J, with 13 bases in the middle.

Concerning this clone: Sequence at one end of the junction differs from germline and may be a read error. This sample also contains other DNA sequences that code for the same CDR3. The chain combines TRBV12-3 or TRBV12-4 with TRBJ2-7; possible D gene TRBD1, 6 bases. The CDR3 is made up of 13 amino acids. The CDR3 loop reads CASSLGGSYEQYF. For the CDR3, the DNA is TGTGCCAGCAGCTTAGGGGGCTCCTACGAGCAGTACTTC.

The chain recombines TRBV7-2 with TRBJ1-3; D remains unclear. V lost 0 bases and J 2 bases, leaving 5 bases between the germline ends. Germline CDR1 is SGHTA and CDR2 is FQGNSA. The CDR3 is made up of 14 amino acids. The CDR3 reads CASSLAAAGNTIYF. CDR3 sequence (DNA): TGTGCCAGCAGCTTAGCTGCAGCTGGAAACACCATATATTTT. The full variable domain, with the rest looked up from reference TRBV7-2 and TRBJ1-3, is GAGVSQSPSNKVTEKGKDVELRCDPISGHTALYWYRQSLGQGLEFLIYFQGNSAPDKSGLPSDRFSAERTGGSVSTLTIQRTQQEDSAVYLCASSLAAAGNTIYFGEGSWLTVV.

The V and J genes are TRBV15 and TRBJ2-1; the D gene is possibly TRBD2 (7 bases). The CDR3 contains 15 residues. Germline V CDR1 and CDR2: LNHNV, YYDKDF (reference sequence). With 5 bases removed from V and 12 bases from J, the gap between germline ends came to 23 bases. CDR3 amino acids: CATSSRGLGAGAQFF. CDR3 sequence (DNA): TGTGCCACCAGCTCCCGCGGACTAGGGGCGGGGGCGCAGTTCTTC.

This sequence joins TRBV5-1 and TRBJ1-4; no clear D gene. V lost 2 bases and J lost 8, with 13 bases in between. The V gene's germline CDR1 is SGHRS and CDR2 YFSETQ. The CDR3 runs to 14 residues. The CDR3 coding sequence is TGCGCCAGCAGCTTAGGCGGGTCGTGGGAAAAACTGTTTTTT. Protein product: CASSLGGSWEKLFF.

V usage is TRBV21-1 and J usage is TRBJ1-4; the D call of TRBD1 is as the table states it, not checked on the DNA. TRBV21-1 is noted as a pseudogene. The CDR3 runs 14 residues. The CDR3 coding sequence is TGTGCCAGCAGCAAACAGGGTCCCCATGAAAAACTGTTTTTT. Translation gives CASSKQGPHEKLFF.

The sample holds a few counts of this clone. The chain combines TRBV30 with TRBJ1-2, with 10 bases fitting TRBD1. CDR3 length: 12 amino acids. V gave up 8 bases and J gave up 6 bases; unmatched junction bases: 6. Germline CDR1 and CDR2: GTSNPN and SVGIG (reference sequence). CDR3 in amino acids: CAGQGGGDGYTF. CDR3 bases: TGTGCCGGACAGGGGGGGGGCGATGGCTACACCTTC.

The chain is built from TRBV2 and TRBJ1-5, with D uncertain. Germline V gene sequence: CDR1 SNHLY, CDR2 FYNNEI. The CDR3 loop spans 14 amino acids. Between the trimmed V and J ends, which lost 7 bases and 3 bases, there was a span of 13 bases. CDR3 in DNA: TGTGCCAGCACCCAGACATCAGCCAATCAGCCCCAGCATTTT. Amino acid sequence: CASTQTSANQPQHF.

The chain has TRBV5-1 and TRBJ2-1; TRBD2 is a possible D gene (5 bases). Trimming took 0 bases from V and 7 from J, leaving 8 bases between them. This CDR3 spans 13 amino acids. The V gene's germline CDR1 is SGHRS and CDR2 YFSETQ. The CDR3 DNA sequence: TGCGCCAGCAGCTTGGCTCCGGGAAATGAGCAGTTCTTC. This sequence encodes CASSLAPGNEQFF.

V gene TRBV5-1 combines with J gene TRBJ1-1; 12 nucleotides align to TRBD1. V trimming: 3 bases; J trimming: 8 bases; junction bases outside the gene matches: 5. The germline CDR1 and CDR2 sequences are SGHRS and YFSETQ. This CDR3 spans 14 amino acids. The CDR3 sequence is CASSSGTGGGEAFF. CDR3 DNA: TGCGCCAGCAGCTCCGGGACAGGGGGCGGGGAAGCTTTCTTT. The full variable domain, in which reference TRBV5-1 and TRBJ1-1 provide the parts outside the CDR3, is KAGVTQTPRYLIKTRGQQVTLSCSPISGHRSVSWYQQTPGQGLQFLFEYFSETQRNKGNFPGRFSGRQFSNSRSEMNVSTLELGDSALYLCASSSGTGGGEAFFGQGTRLTVV.